This TCR beta chain was captured in a study of glioma-infiltrating T cells. The trim removed 2 bases at V and 2 bases at J, leaving 3 bases unmatched. This CDR3 has 15 residues. CDR1 SEHNR and CDR2 FQNEAQ come from the germline V gene (reference sequence). Amplification of TCR alpha and beta CDR3 regions from RNA used iRepertoire nested multiplex PCR. For one-step reverse transcription and amplification, roughly 95-450 ng of tissue mRNA or PBMC total RNA was used. Each CDR3 protein gets one entry after TCRdb re-called the multiplex PCR reads with MiXCR. The table records fewer than 200,000 distinct CDR3 sequences, more than 25% of them present only once. Regarding the study as a whole: Above-expected tissue-blood divergence occurred in all gliomas, most in low-grade ones. Only very few CDR3 sequences appeared in both tissue and blood.

Concerning this clonotype itself: Its antigen is unknown.

Sequencing was done on a sample of glioma tissue, nonneoplastic brain tissue, or PBMCs (not recorded which). The TCR comes from a human donor with low-grade glioma or glioblastoma, undergoing nonglioma brain surgery, or in good health (not recorded which). The chain carries TRBV7-9 and TRBJ2-3; 8 bases map to TRBD2. CDR3 sequence (DNA): TGTGCCAGCAGCTTAACTAGCGGAGCCACAGATACGCAGTATTTT. Translating gives CASSLTSGATDTQYF.